The 28 T cell receptor beta chains presented below share a single source sample, sequenced in a study of blood T cell repertoires in COVID-19. The table came from immunoSEQ multiplex PCR; TCRdb's copy has only in-frame clones and leaves some out. The sample lists tens of thousands of clones, 70% to 85% occurring once. Specimen: peripheral blood. The source is a man aged 50 to 60 with acute or convalescent COVID-19.

This clone was seen a handful of times. The chain uses TRBV7-9 and TRBJ2-5, with D possibly being TRBD2 (5 bases). Trimming removed 5 bases from V and 5 bases from J, with 12 bases in between. The CDR3 spans 13 residues. The V gene's germline CDR1 is SEHNR and CDR2 FQNEAQ (reference sequence). CDR3 residues: CASSPRGWETQYF. The CDR3 coding sequence is TGTGCCAGCAGCCCACGGGGTTGGGAGACCCAGTACTTC.

This chain joins TRBV29-1 and TRBJ2-1, with 7 nucleotides matching TRBD1. This CDR3 spans 15 amino acids. V shed 1 base and J 5 bases; nucleotides not matched to a gene: 8. Germline lookup yields CDR1 SQVTM and CDR2 ANQGSEA. The CDR3: CSVEGPTGTNNEQFF. Here the CDR3 DNA reads TGCAGCGTTGAAGGCCCGACAGGGACCAACAATGAGCAGTTCTTC.

This clone was observed once. The chain couples TRBV7-3 to TRBJ2-3; 12 bases map to TRBD2. This CDR3 is built from 16 residues. Germline CDR1 reads SGHTA; CDR2 reads FQGTGA. With 5 bases clipped from V and 3 bases from J, the junction kept 6 bases outside the gene matches. CDR3 in amino acids: CASSKNLAGGTDTQYF. The CDR3, as DNA: TGTGCCAGCAGCAAAAATCTAGCGGGGGGGACAGATACGCAGTATTTT. The variable domain in full, with the rest retrieved from reference TRBV7-3 and TRBJ2-3, is GAGVSQTPSNKVTEKGKYVELRCDPISGHTALYWYRQSLGQGPEFLIYFQGTGAADDSGLPNDRFFAVRPEGSVSTLKIQRTERGDSAVYLCASSKNLAGGTDTQYFGPGTRLTVL.

The chain is built from TRBV4-1 and TRBJ1-5, with D possibly matching TRBD1 (5 bases). V lost 0 bases, J lost 0 bases, and 9 bases lay in between. CDR3 length equals 16 residues. Looked up from germline, CDR1 is MGHRA and CDR2 is YSYEKL. CDR3 protein: CASSQEGGHSNQPQHF. CDR3 in DNA: TGCGCCAGCAGCCAAGAGGGGGGTCATAGCAATCAGCCCCAGCATTTT.

The rearrangement links TRBV4-1 to TRBJ1-4; D is unresolved. V lost 0 bases and J 5 bases, leaving 7 bases between the germline ends. The CDR3 is 14 amino acids. Germline lookup yields CDR1 MGHRA and CDR2 YSYEKL. The DNA of the CDR3 is TGCGCCAGCAGCCAAGACGCCCGGAATGAAAAACTGTTTTTT. Translation: CASSQDARNEKLFF.

This clone was recorded once. The V gene is TRBV9, the J gene TRBJ1-3; D is unclear. Looked up from germline, CDR1 is SGDLS and CDR2 is YYNGEE. The CDR3 covers 16 residues. V lost 1 base, J lost 7 bases, and 18 bases lay in between. DNA of the CDR3: TGTGCCAGCAGCGTAAGTTTCGGGGAACGGAGTAACACCATATATTTT. Translating gives CASSVSFGERSNTIYF.

The DNA of the CDR3 is TGTGCCATCAATGCAGGGGACCCTAGCACAGATACGCAGTATTTT. Amino acid sequence: CAINAGDPSTDTQYF. The rearrangement joins TRBV10-3 to TRBJ2-3, with TRBD1 as a possible D gene (6 bases). Germline V gene data show CDR1 as ENHRY and CDR2 as SYGVKD. Trimming left V 7 bases short and J 0 bases short, with 14 bases between. The CDR3 consists of 15 residues.

This chain joins TRBV11-3 and TRBJ2-1, with D uncertain. This CDR3 is built from 18 residues. The germline gives CDR1 SGHNT, CDR2 YENEEA. V was shortened by 0 bases and J by 0 bases, with 15 bases between the two germline ends. As DNA, the CDR3 is TGTGCCAGCAGCTTAGAGGTAGCACCTAGGAGCTCCTACAATGAGCAGTTCTTC. Its protein is CASSLEVAPRSSYNEQFF.

The V call is TRBV2, the J call TRBJ2-4, with TRBD1 matching 8 bases. Germline V gives CDR1 SNHLY, CDR2 FYNNEI. With 7 bases clipped from V and 9 bases from J, the junction kept 11 bases outside the gene matches. This CDR3 contains 14 residues. As DNA, the CDR3 is TGTGCCAGCACCGCTCAGGGGGCGCTTGTCATTCAGTACTTC. Translation: CASTAQGALVIQYF. Supplemented by reference TRBV2 and TRBJ2-4, the full variable domain reads EPEVTQTPSHQVTQMGQEVILRCVPISNHLYFYWYRQILGQKVEFLVSFYNNEISEKSEIFDDQFSVERPDGSNFTLKIRSTKLEDSAMYFCASTAQGALVIQYFGAGTRLSVL.

The chain uses TRBV4-1 and TRBJ2-1, with 8 bases identical to TRBD2. Germline assignment: CDR1 MGHRA and CDR2 YSYEKL. Trimming cost V 0 bases and J 2 bases; bases outside gene matches: 6. This CDR3 has 17 residues. The CDR3: CASSQDGRREAYNEQFF. The CDR3 DNA is TGCGCCAGCAGCCAAGATGGTCGGCGGGAGGCCTACAATGAGCAGTTCTTC.

This clone was seen more than once but under ten times. The chain couples TRBV11-3 to TRBJ2-7; D is uncertain. With 3 bases removed from V and 0 bases from J, the gap between germline ends came to 6 bases. Germline-derived CDR1 and CDR2 are SGHNT and YENEEA. The length of the CDR3 is 13 residues. The chain's CDR3 is CASSLESSYEQYF. The DNA of the CDR3 is TGTGCCAGCAGCTTGGAGAGCTCCTACGAGCAGTACTTC.

This chain links TRBV10-3 with TRBJ2-5, with 9 bases matching TRBD2. Germline CDR1 is ENHRY and CDR2 is SYGVKD. J lost 4 bases, V lost 4 bases, and 13 bases had no gene match. There are 17 residues in the CDR3. The CDR3 nucleotides are TGTGCCATCAGTGGCAGTTGGAGCGGGAGGAGAGGAGAGACCCAGTACTTC. Translated: CAISGSWSGRRGETQYF.

The chain has TRBV7-9 and TRBJ2-7; 10 bases map to TRBD1. The germline CDR1 and CDR2 sequences are SEHNR and FQNEAQ (reference sequence). V dropped 4 bases and J dropped 6; count of bases not matched to a gene: 12. CDR3 length: 16 residues. DNA for the CDR3: TGTGCCAGCAGCTCAGGAACCCGGGACAGGGGCTTCGAGCAGTACTTC. As protein: CASSSGTRDRGFEQYF.

This clone appeared a few times. This chain joins TRBV19 and TRBJ1-1, with 10 bases fitting TRBD1. This CDR3 comprises 16 residues. After removal of 3 bases from V and 1 base from J, the junction contained 5 bases not matched to a gene. The germline CDR1 and CDR2 sequences are LNHDA and SQIVND (reference sequence). The CDR3 DNA reads TGTGCCAGTAGTATTGGGACAGGGGCTTCGAACACTGAAGCTTTCTTT. It encodes CASSIGTGASNTEAFF.

On this clone itself: At one of its ends the junction is not consistent with the germline gene, which may arise from a read error. This same CDR3 is encoded by further DNA sequences in the sample. V usage is TRBV14 and J usage is TRBJ1-1, with D perhaps matching TRBD1 (5 bases). Germline loops: CDR1 SGHDN, CDR2 FVKESK. There are 13 residues in the CDR3. In nucleotides, the CDR3 is TGTGCCAGCAGCAGACAGTTGAACACTGAAGCTTTTTTT. It codes for CASSRQLNTEAFF. The complete variable domain, with remaining parts taken from reference TRBV14 and TRBJ1-1, reads EAGVTQFPSHSVIEKGQTVTLRCDPISGHDNLYWYRRVMGKEIKFLLHFVKESKQDESGMPNNRFLAERTGGTYSTLKVQPAELEDSGVYFCASSRQLNTEAFFGQGTRLTVV.

The rearrangement links TRBV11-1 to TRBJ2-5, with D perhaps matching TRBD2 (6 bases). V lost 0 bases and J 5 bases, leaving 16 bases between the germline ends. Germline CDR1 is SGHAT and CDR2 is FQDESV (reference sequence). The CDR3 runs to 16 residues. CDR3 amino acids: CASSLAAGPKPETQYF. The CDR3 DNA follows: TGTGCCAGCAGCTTAGCGGCGGGGCCCAAACCGGAGACCCAGTACTTC.

The gene calls are TRBV11-3 and TRBJ2-3; D perhaps matches TRBD1 (6 bases). The CDR3 has 14 amino acids. Germline loops: CDR1 SGHNT, CDR2 YENEEA. With 5 bases removed from V and 0 bases from J, the gap between germline ends came to 9 bases. The CDR3 bases are TGTGCCAGCAGCCCAGGACAGAGCACAGATACGCAGTATTTT. As protein: CASSPGQSTDTQYF.

The chain carries TRBV3-1 (or the pseudogene TRBV3-2) and TRBJ1-1; the match to TRBD1 covers 7 bases. This CDR3 spans 13 amino acids. The ends lost 1 base at V and 8 bases at J; junction bases unmatched: 4. From germline, CDR1 is LGHDT and CDR2 YNNKEL (reference sequence). CDR3 in amino acids: CASSQGEGGEAFF. The CDR3 DNA is TGTGCCAGCAGCCAAGGGGAAGGGGGCGAAGCTTTCTTT.

About this clone itself: This clone may be a read error of a much larger clone one base away. The V call is TRBV27, the J call TRBJ1-1, with 8 bases aligning to TRBD1. Germline CDR1 is MNHEY and CDR2 is SMNVEV (reference sequence). This CDR3 has 12 amino acids. After removal of 6 bases from V and 4 bases from J, the junction contained 1 base not matched to a gene. DNA of the CDR3: TGTGCCAGCAGCACAGGGGGCACTGAAGCTTTCTTT. Translation: CASSTGGTEAFF.

This chain links TRBV5-1 with TRBJ1-4; 9 bases are shared with TRBD1. This CDR3 has 14 amino acids. V lost 5 bases, J lost 3 bases, and 2 bases stayed unmatched. CDR1 SGHRS and CDR2 YFSETQ come from the germline V gene. The DNA of the CDR3 is TGCGCCAGCAGAACAGGGGGCCCTAATGAAAAACTGTTTTTT. It translates to CASRTGGPNEKLFF.

V gene TRBV11-2 combines with J gene TRBJ2-2; 9 bases match TRBD2. Germline V gene sequence: CDR1 SGHAT, CDR2 FQNNGV. The CDR3 sequence is 17 residues long. The junction had 12 bases not matched to a gene; V was cut back by 5 bases and J by 5 bases. In DNA form, the CDR3 reads TGTGCCAGCAGCCCTAACCCGCTAGCGGGATCAACCGGGGAGCTGTTTTTT. Its protein is CASSPNPLAGSTGELFF.

The V gene is TRBV5-1, the J gene TRBJ2-3, with D possibly TRBD2 on 5 matching bases. Germline CDR1 is SGHRS and CDR2 is YFSETQ. The CDR3 covers 16 residues. Trimming took 3 bases from V and 0 from J, leaving 14 bases between them. DNA of the CDR3: TGCGCCAGCAGCTGGGCCCCAACTAGAAGCACAGATACGCAGTATTTT. This sequence encodes CASSWAPTRSTDTQYF. The whole variable domain, remainder taken from reference TRBV5-1 and TRBJ2-3, is KAGVTQTPRYLIKTRGQQVTLSCSPISGHRSVSWYQQTPGQGLQFLFEYFSETQRNKGNFPGRFSGRQFSNSRSEMNVSTLELGDSALYLCASSWAPTRSTDTQYFGPGTRLTVL.

This clone occurred a few times. The chain has TRBV5-1 and TRBJ2-2; no firm D call. V lost 3 bases, J lost 0 bases, and 12 bases lay in between. The CDR3 runs 16 residues. Germline-derived CDR1 and CDR2 are SGHRS and YFSETQ. The CDR3 here is CASSSTSPSNTGELFF. Written as DNA, the CDR3 is TGCGCCAGCAGCTCTACCTCTCCATCGAACACCGGGGAGCTGTTTTTT.

The chain uses TRBV30 and TRBJ2-5; perhaps TRBD1 as D (5 bases). This CDR3 is built from 13 residues. Per the germline V gene, CDR1 is GTSNPN and CDR2 is SVGIG (reference sequence). V lost 1 base and J lost 5, with 11 bases in between. The CDR3 DNA is TGTGCCTGGAGTGGGGGCCCCCAGGAGACCCAGTACTTC. Residues: CAWSGGPQETQYF.

J is TRBJ1-5 and V is TRBV5-6; D unresolved. This CDR3 comprises 13 residues. Germline CDR1 reads SGHDT; CDR2 reads YYEEEE. V gave up 0 bases and J gave up 4 bases, with 5 bases separating them. The CDR3, as DNA: TGTGCCAGCAGCTTGGAAACAAATCAGCCCCAGCATTTT. Encoded protein: CASSLETNQPQHF.

The V call is TRBV27, the J call TRBJ2-7; TRBD2 matches at 7 bases. Germline V gene lookup returns CDR1 MNHEY and CDR2 SMNVEV (reference sequence). The length of the CDR3 is 13 residues. J gave up 2 bases and V 6 bases, and 4 bases lay outside the gene matches. This CDR3 reads CASSRAGAYEQYF. The DNA of the CDR3 is TGTGCCAGCAGCCGCGCGGGGGCCTACGAGCAGTACTTC.

The CDR3 reads CASSLSQGVRITGELFF. The CDR3 DNA sequence: TGTGCCAGCAGTTTGTCCCAAGGGGTTAGGATCACCGGGGAGCTGTTTTTT. V usage is TRBV28 and J usage is TRBJ2-2; the D gene is possibly TRBD1 (5 bases). Trimming left V 3 bases short and J 4 bases short, with 18 bases between. CDR1 is MDHEN and CDR2 is SYDVKM in the germline V gene. The CDR3 length is 17 residues. Complete variable domain (other parts from reference TRBV28 and TRBJ2-2): DVKVTQSSRYLVKRTGEKVFLECVQDMDHENMFWYRQDPGLGLRLIYFSYDVKMKEKGDIPEGYSVSREKKERFSLILESASTNQTSMYLCASSLSQGVRITGELFFGEGSRLTVL.

The V call is TRBV7-6, the J call TRBJ2-2, with TRBD1 matching over 7 bases. The CDR3 covers 19 residues. The germline CDR1 and CDR2 sequences are SGHVS and FNYEAQ. Trimming removed 0 bases from V and 1 base from J; junction bases left unmatched: 11. The CDR3 bases are TGTGCCAGCAGCTTAGCGCCTACGGCCCGGACAGGGAACACCGGGGAGCTGTTTTTT. Its translation is CASSLAPTARTGNTGELFF.